This T cell receptor beta chain was observed in a study of cytomegalovirus exposure and HLA in healthy donors. Study summary: Earlier, 100 million or so unique TCR beta sequences were recovered from around 190 million T cells by an analysis. Inside one of the first data releases sat around 86 million unique TCRs taken from HLA-typed donors.

Turning to this clone: Its antigen remains unknown.

The PCR had 60 Vbeta and 13 Jbeta primers. Assay: immunoSEQ multiplex PCR; the TCRdb copy retains only in-frame clones and omits some. The repertoire holds roughly 150,000 clones, with about four fifths as singletons. Study-level results: Later analysis identified a missense DCLRE1C variant that was linked to TCR beta V- and J-gene trimming. Certain indistinguishable V segments, among them TRBV6-2 and TRBV6-3, were excluded.

V dropped 3 bases and J dropped 3 bases, with 11 bases sitting between them. The germline gives CDR1 KGHSH, CDR2 LQKENI. This CDR3 spans 15 amino acids. What was sequenced was PBMCs. The source is a man aged 30-40 years in good health and CMV-seropositive. V is TRBV18 and J is TRBJ2-2; possible D gene TRBD1, 6 bases. DNA for the CDR3: TGTGCCAGCTCACCCGGGCAGGGGTACACCGGGGAGCTGTTTTTT. Its translation: CASSPGQGYTGELFF.